Sequencing of this T cell receptor (beta chain) was carried out in a study of shared clonotypes between healthy human individuals. Overall study context: Donors consisted of two women and a few men between 18 and 49. Study-wide results and caveats: Generation probabilities were higher for clonotypes shared across all four sorted-subset donors than for unshared ones. Only blood was sampled; tissue repertoires likely differ. Expectations were that clonotype sharing among donors would be affected by sequencing depth.

The CDR3 length is 18 residues. Germline CDR1 and CDR2: SGDLS and YYNGEE. After removal of 4 bases from V and 0 bases from J, the junction contained 11 bases not matched to a gene. Note on this clone: The antigen is unknown.

Libraries were prepared by immunoSEQ multiplex PCR; TCRdb keeps only in-frame clonotypes and omits some of them. The table shows more than 2 million clones, with roughly 95% occurring only once. This chain connects TRBV9 to TRBJ2-5; 11 nucleotides line up with TRBD1. Sequencing was done on a sample of naive CD4+ T cells sorted from blood. The subset: CD45RA+ positively selected. This clonotype was sampled from a young man in good health. The CDR3 DNA reads as TGTGCCAGCAGCCCCCGGGACAGGGGGTCGGGGTACCAAGAGACCCAGTACTTC. Translating gives CASSPRDRGSGYQETQYF.